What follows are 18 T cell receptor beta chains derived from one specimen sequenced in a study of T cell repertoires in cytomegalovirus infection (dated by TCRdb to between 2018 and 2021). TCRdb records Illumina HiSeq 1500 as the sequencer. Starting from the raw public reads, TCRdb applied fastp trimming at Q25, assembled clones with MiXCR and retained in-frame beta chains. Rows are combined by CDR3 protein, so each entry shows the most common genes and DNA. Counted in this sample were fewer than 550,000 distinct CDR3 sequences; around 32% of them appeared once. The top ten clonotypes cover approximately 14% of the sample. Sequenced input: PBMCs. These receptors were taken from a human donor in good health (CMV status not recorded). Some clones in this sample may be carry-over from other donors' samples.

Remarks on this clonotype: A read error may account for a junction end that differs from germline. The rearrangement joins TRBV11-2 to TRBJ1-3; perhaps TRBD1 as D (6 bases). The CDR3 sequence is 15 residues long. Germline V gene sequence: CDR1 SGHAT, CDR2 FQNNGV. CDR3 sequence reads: CASSLASGAGNTIAF. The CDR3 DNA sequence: TGTGCCAGCAGCTTAGCATCAGGGGCTGGAAACACCATAGCTTTT.

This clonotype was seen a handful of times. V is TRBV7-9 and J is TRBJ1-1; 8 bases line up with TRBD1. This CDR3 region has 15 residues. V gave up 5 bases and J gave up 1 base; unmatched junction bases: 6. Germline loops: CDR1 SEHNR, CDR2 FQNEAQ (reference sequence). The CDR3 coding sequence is TGTGCCAGCAGCAGACGGACAGGGACGAACACTGAAGCTTTCTTT. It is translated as CASSRRTGTNTEAFF.

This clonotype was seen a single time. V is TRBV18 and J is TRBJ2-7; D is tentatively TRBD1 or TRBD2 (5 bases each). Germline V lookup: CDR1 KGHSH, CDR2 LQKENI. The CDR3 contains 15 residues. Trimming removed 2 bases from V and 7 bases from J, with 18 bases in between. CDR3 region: CASSPYVLGEGEQYF. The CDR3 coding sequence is TGTGCCAGCTCACCATACGTTCTGGGGGAAGGTGAGCAGTACTTC.

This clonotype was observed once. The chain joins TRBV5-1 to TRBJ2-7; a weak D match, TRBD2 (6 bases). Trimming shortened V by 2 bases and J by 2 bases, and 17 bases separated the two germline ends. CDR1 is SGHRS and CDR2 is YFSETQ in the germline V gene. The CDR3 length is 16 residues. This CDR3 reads CASSFGRAGPTYEQYF. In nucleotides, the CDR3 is TGCGCCAGCAGCTTTGGGCGCGCGGGGCCCACCTACGAGCAGTACTTC. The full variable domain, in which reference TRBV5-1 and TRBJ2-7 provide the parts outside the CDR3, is KAGVTQTPRYLIKTRGQQVTLSCSPISGHRSVSWYQQTPGQGLQFLFEYFSETQRNKGNFPGRFSGRQFSNSRSEMNVSTLELGDSALYLCASSFGRAGPTYEQYFGPGTRLTVT.

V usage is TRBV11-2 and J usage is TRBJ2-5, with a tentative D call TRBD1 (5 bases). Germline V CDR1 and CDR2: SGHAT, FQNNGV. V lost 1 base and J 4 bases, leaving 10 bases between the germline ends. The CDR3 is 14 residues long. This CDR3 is CASSLVGAVETQYF. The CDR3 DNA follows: TGTGCCAGCAGCTTAGTAGGGGCGGTAGAGACCCAGTACTTC.

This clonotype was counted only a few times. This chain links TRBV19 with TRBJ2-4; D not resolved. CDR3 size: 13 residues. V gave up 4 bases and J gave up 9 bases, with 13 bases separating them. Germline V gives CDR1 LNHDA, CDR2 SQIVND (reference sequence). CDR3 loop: CASSTEVESIQYF. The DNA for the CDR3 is TGTGCCAGTAGTACAGAAGTAGAAAGCATTCAGTACTTC.

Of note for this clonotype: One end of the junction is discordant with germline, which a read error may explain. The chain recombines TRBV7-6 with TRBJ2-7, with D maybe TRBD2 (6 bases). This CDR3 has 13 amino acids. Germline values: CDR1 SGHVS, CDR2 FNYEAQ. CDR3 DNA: TGTGACAGCAGCCTCTCCGGCGGGGACGAGCAGTACTTC. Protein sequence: CDSSLSGGDEQYF.

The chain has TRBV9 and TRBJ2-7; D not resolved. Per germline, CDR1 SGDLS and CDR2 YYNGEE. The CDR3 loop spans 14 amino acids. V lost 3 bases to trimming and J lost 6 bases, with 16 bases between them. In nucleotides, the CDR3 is TGTGCCAGCAGCGCGTCCGCGGAGCCGGGCGAGCAGTACTTC. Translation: CASSASAEPGEQYF.

The CDR3 DNA is TGCAGTGTTACGCGGTCACGGGACGAGCAGTACTTC. It specifies CSVTRSRDEQYF. The rearrangement joins TRBV20-1 to TRBJ2-7; D is undetermined. The germline gives CDR1 DFQATT, CDR2 SNEGSKA (reference sequence). The V gene lost 7 bases and the J gene lost 5 bases, with 15 bases spanning the gap. CDR3 length equals 12 residues.

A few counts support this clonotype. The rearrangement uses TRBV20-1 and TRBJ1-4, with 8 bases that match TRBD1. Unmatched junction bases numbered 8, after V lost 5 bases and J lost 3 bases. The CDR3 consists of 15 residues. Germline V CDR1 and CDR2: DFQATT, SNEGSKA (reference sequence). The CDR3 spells CSARDRLQANEKLFF. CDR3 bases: TGCAGTGCTCGGGACAGGCTGCAGGCTAATGAAAAACTGTTTTTT.

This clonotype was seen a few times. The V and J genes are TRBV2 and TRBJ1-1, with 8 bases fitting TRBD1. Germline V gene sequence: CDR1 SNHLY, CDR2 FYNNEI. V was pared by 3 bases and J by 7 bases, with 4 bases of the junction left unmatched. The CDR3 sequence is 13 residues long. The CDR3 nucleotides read TGTGCCAGCAGTGAGGTTGGACAGGGTGAAGCTTTCTTT. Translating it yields CASSEVGQGEAFF.

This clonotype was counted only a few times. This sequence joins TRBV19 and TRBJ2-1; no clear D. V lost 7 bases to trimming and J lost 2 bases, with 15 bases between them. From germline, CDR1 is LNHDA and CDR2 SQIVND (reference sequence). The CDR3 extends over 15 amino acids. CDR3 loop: CASTLDRSAYNEQFF. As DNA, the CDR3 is TGTGCCAGTACCCTGGACCGGAGCGCCTACAATGAGCAGTTCTTC.

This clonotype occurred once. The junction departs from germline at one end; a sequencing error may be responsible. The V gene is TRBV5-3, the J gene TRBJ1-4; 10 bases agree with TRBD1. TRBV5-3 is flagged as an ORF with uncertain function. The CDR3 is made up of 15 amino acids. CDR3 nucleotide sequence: TGTGCCAGCAGCTTCGGGACAGGGGTTAAGAAAAAACTGTTTTTT. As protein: CASSFGTGVKKKLFF.

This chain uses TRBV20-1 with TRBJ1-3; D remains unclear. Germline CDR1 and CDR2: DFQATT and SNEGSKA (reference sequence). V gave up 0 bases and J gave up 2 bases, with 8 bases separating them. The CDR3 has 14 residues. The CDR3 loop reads CSARESAAGNTIYF. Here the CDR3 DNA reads TGCAGTGCTAGAGAATCGGCAGCTGGAAACACCATATATTTT.

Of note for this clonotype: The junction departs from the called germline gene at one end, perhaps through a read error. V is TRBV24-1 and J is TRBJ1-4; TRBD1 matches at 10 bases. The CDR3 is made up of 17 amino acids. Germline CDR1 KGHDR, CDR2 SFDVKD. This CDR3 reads CATRDPGQGTTNEKLFF. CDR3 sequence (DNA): TGTGCCACCCGTGACCCGGGACAGGGGACAACTAATGAAAAACTGTTTTTT.

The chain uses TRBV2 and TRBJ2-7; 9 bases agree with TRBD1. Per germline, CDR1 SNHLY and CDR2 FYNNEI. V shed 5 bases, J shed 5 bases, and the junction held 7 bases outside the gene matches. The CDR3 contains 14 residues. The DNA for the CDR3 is TGTGCCAGCAGTTCCGGGACAGGGTTCGACGAGCAGTACTTC. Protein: CASSSGTGFDEQYF. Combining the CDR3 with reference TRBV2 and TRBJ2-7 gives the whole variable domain EPEVTQTPSHQVTQMGQEVILRCVPISNHLYFYWYRQILGQKVEFLVSFYNNEISEKSEIFDDQFSVERPDGSNFTLKIRSTKLEDSAMYFCASSSGTGFDEQYFGPGTRLTVT.

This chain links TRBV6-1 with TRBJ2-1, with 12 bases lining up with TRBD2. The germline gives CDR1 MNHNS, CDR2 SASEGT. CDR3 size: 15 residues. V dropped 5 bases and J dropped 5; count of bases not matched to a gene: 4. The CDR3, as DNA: TGTGCCAGCAGTCGGCGGACTAGCGGGAACAATGAGCAGTTCTTC. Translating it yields CASSRRTSGNNEQFF.

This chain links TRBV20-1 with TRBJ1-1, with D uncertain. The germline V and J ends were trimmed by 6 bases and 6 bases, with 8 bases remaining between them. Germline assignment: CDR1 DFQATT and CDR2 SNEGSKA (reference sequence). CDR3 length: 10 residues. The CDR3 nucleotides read TGCAGTGCAAGTTTCCCTGAAGCTTTCTTT. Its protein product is CSASFPEAFF.